The entry that follows covers one TCR beta chain sequence. This record belongs to a study of cytomegalovirus exposure and HLA in healthy donors. This CDR3 region has 13 residues. Germline V gives CDR1 SQVTM, CDR2 ANQGSEA. Between the trimmed V and J ends, which lost 1 base and 2 bases, there was a span of 8 bases. This PCR relied on a set of 60 Vbeta primers and 13 Jbeta primers. TCRdb keeps only in-frame clones here, not all; method: immunoSEQ multiplex PCR. The sample lists 150,000 or so clones, around 81% occurring once. V is TRBV29-1 and J is TRBJ1-1; no clear D. The TCR sequence derives from a woman between 40 and 55 years old in good health and CMV-seropositive. Sequencing input: PBMCs. CDR3 nucleotides: TGCAGCGTTGAAGTACAGATCAACACTGAAGCTTTCTTT. Amino acid sequence: CSVEVQINTEAFF. Variable domain in full (rest from reference TRBV29-1 and TRBJ1-1): SAVISQKPSRDICQRGTSLTIQCQVDSQVTMMFWYRQQPGQSLTLIATANQGSEATYESGFVIDKFPISRPNLTFSTLTVSNMSPEDSSIYLCSVEVQINTEAFFGQGTRLTVV.